This T cell receptor beta chain originates from a study of blood T cell repertoires in COVID-19. Study-wide context: From T cells, B-cell-depleted T cells, or PBMCs came the material, which was cDNA or gDNA.

The CDR3 consists of 13 residues. Germline V gene sequence: CDR1 DFQATT, CDR2 SNEGSKA (reference sequence). The V end lost 3 bases, the J end lost 5 bases, and 11 bases lay between the germline ends. A single count supports this clone. The repertoire was sequenced with immunoSEQ multiplex PCR; TCRdb's copy has only in-frame clones and lacks some. The sample has 250,000 or so clones, approximately 85% seen once. The chain recombines TRBV20-1 with TRBJ1-5; no clear D. The sequence was collected from a woman between 45 and 60 years old who had been exposed to COVID-19. Sequencing was carried out using PBMCs or T cells enriched from blood (not recorded which). The CDR3 region has the DNA TGCAGTGCTAGTCACTCCCCGGATCAGCCCCAGCATTTT. Protein sequence: CSASHSPDQPQHF.